This T cell receptor beta chain stems from a study of regulatory T cells in long-lasting Graves disease. On the study more broadly: Duration of antithyroid drug therapy among newly diagnosed Graves' patients was under 3 months.

iRepertoire HTBI primers and Arm-PCR of CDR3 regions built TCR beta libraries. A single record per CDR3 protein comes from TCRdb applying MiXCR to the multiplex PCR reads. The sample contains about 470,000 distinct CDR3 sequences, under 15% of which appear only once. Study-wide points: The researchers studied only peripheral blood, not thyroid tissue.

Time point: newly diagnosed GD, antithyroid drugs for less than 3 months. PBMCs provided the RNA from which the TCR library was made. The patients included were those that came from an endocrinology department in Xi'an, China. This clonotype was seen many times. Its antigen remains unknown. The sample also formed part of further work on T cells in Graves' hyperthyroidism and ophthalmopathy. According to that study: HTBI primers were employed in a first-round RT-PCR of the TCR CDR3.

This sequence was found in a woman in her 30s with Graves disease. Source: peripheral blood mononuclear cells (PBMCs), taken at new diagnosis, from a patient treated with antithyroid drugs.

DNA for the CDR3: TGTGCCAGCAGTTTATACAGGGCCGGTGACGAGCAGTACTTC. It yields the protein CASSLYRAGDEQYF. The V and J genes are TRBV12-3 or TRBV12-4 and TRBJ2-7; D might be TRBD1 (6 bases). CDR3 length equals 14 residues. Deletions cut 2 bases from V and 5 bases from J, with 13 bases between.